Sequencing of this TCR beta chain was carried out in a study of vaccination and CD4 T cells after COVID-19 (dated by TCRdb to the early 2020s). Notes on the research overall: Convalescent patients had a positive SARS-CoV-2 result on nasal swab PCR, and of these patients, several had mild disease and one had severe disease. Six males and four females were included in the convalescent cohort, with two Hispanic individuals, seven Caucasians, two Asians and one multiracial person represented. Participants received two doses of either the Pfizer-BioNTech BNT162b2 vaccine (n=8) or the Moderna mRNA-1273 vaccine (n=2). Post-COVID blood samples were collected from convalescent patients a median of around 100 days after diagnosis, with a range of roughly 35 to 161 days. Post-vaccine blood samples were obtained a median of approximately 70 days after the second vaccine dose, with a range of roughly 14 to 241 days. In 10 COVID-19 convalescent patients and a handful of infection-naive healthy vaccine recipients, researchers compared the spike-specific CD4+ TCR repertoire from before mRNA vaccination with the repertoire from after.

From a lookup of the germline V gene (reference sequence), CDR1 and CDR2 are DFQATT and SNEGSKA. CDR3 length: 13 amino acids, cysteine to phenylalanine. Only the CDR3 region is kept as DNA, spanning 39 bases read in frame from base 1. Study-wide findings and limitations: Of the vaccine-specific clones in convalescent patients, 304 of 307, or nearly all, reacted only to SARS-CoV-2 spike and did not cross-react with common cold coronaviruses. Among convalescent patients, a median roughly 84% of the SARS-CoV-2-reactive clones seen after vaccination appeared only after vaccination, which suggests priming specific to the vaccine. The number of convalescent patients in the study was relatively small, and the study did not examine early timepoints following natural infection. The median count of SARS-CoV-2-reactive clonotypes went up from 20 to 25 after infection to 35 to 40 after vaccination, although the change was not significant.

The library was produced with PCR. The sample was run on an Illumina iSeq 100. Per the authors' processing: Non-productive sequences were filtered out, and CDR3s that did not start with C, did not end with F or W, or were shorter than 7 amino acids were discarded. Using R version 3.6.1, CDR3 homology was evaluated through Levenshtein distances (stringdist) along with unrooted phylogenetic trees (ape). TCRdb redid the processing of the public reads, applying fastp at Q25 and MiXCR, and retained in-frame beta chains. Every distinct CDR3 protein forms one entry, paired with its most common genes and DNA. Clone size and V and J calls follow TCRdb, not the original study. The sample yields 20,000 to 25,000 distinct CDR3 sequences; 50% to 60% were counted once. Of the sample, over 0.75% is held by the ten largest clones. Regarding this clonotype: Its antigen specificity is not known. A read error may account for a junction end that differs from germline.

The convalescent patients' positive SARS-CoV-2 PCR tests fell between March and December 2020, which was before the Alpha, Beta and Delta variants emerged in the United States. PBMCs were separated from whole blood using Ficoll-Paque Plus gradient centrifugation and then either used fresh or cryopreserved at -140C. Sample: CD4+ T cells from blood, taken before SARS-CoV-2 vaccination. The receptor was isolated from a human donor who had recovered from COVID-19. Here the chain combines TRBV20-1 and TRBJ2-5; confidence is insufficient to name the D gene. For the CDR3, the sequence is CSARGATTETQCF. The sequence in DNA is TGCAGTGCTAGAGGAGCTACCACAGAGACCCAGTGCTTC.